Presented here are 25 T cell receptor beta chains from one specimen sequenced in a study of T-cell reconstitution after alpha-beta-depleted transplantation in children. Preparing the TCRbeta library involved the use of unique molecular identifiers. TCRdb reprocessed the PCR reads with MiXCR, giving one entry per CDR3 protein. The table has a few hundred thousand distinct CDR3 sequences, 27% seen once. Sample: PBMCs, taken before TCRalphabeta/CD19-depleted stem cell transplant. These receptors came from a boy in the first two years of life with Wiskott-Aldrich syndrome, due to receive a stem cell transplant.

This clonotype has only one observation. The genes are TRBV3-1 and TRBJ2-5; 9 bases align to TRBD1. The CDR3 has 14 amino acids. V lost 3 bases to trimming and J lost 5 bases; unmatched junction nucleotides: 4. Per the germline V gene, CDR1 is LGHDT and CDR2 is YNNKEL (reference sequence). DNA for the CDR3: TGTGCCAGCAGCCAGACAGGGGGGGATGAGACCCAGTACTTC. It is translated as CASSQTGGDETQYF.

This clonotype occurred a few times. The chain joins TRBV5-1 to TRBJ1-2, with TRBD1 matching 7 bases. The CDR3 contains 14 residues. Germline V gene lookup returns CDR1 SGHRS and CDR2 YFSETQ. Trimming cost V 4 bases and J 4 bases; bases outside gene matches: 7. The CDR3: CASSRGTDFYGYTF. The CDR3 nucleotides are TGCGCCAGCAGCCGCGGGACAGACTTCTATGGCTACACCTTC. The full variable domain, rest sourced from reference TRBV5-1 and TRBJ1-2, is KAGVTQTPRYLIKTRGQQVTLSCSPISGHRSVSWYQQTPGQGLQFLFEYFSETQRNKGNFPGRFSGRQFSNSRSEMNVSTLELGDSALYLCASSRGTDFYGYTFGSGTRLTVV.

The sample holds one count of this clonotype. CDR3 protein: CASSWAWGTAYGYTF. The CDR3 DNA reads TGTGCCAGCAGTTGGGCTTGGGGGACAGCATATGGCTACACCTTC. This chain links TRBV27 with TRBJ1-2, with 7 bases aligning to TRBD1. Per germline, CDR1 MNHEY and CDR2 SMNVEV (reference sequence). The CDR3 has 15 residues. The junction had 10 bases not matched to a gene; V was cut back by 4 bases and J by 5 bases.

The chain recombines TRBV5-1 with TRBJ1-5; maybe TRBD1 (5 bases). The CDR3 is 15 amino acids. Germline V gives CDR1 SGHRS, CDR2 YFSETQ. The germline V and J ends were trimmed by 1 base and 1 base, with 9 bases remaining between them. CDR3 nucleotides: TGCGCCAGCAGCTTGACGGGGACGAGCAATCAGCCCCAGCATTTT. Residues: CASSLTGTSNQPQHF.

The chain carries TRBV5-1 and TRBJ2-3; unclear D gene. V lost 2 bases to trimming and J lost 4 bases, with 5 bases between them. Germline CDR1 and CDR2: SGHRS and YFSETQ. The CDR3 contains 12 residues. DNA for the CDR3: TGCGCCAGCAGCTTTCCCCCAGATACGCAGTATTTT. Translated: CASSFPPDTQYF.

This sequence joins TRBV7-6 and TRBJ2-1; no firm D call. The CDR3 totals 13 residues. CDR1 is SGHVS and CDR2 is FNYEAQ in the germline V gene. The V end was cut by 1 base, the J end by 9 bases, with 10 bases between. CDR3 coding DNA: TGTGCCAGCAGCTTAGACCAGACTGGTGAGCAGTTCTTC. Residues: CASSLDQTGEQFF.

V is TRBV29-1 and J is TRBJ2-2; 8 positions agree with TRBD1. J was trimmed by 6 bases and V by 5 bases; bases with no gene match: 5. Germline V gives CDR1 SQVTM, CDR2 ANQGSEA. The CDR3 length is 13 residues. Written as DNA, the CDR3 is TGCAGCGTTCTTCGGACAGGGTCCGGGGAGCTGTTTTTT. This sequence encodes CSVLRTGSGELFF.

V and J are TRBV7-2 and TRBJ1-2; D unresolved. CDR3 length: 13 residues. Germline CDR1 SGHTA, CDR2 FQGNSA. V lost 3 bases and J lost 6, with 11 bases in between. This CDR3 reads CASSFRLGDGYTF. The CDR3 bases are TGTGCCAGCAGCTTTAGGCTTGGGGATGGCTACACCTTC.

The V gene is TRBV12-3 or TRBV12-4, the J gene TRBJ2-7; tentatively, D is TRBD1 (5 bases). The CDR3 consists of 15 residues. V lost 6 bases and J lost 8, with 23 bases in between. The CDR3: CASSPGWQGLGQQYF. The DNA for the CDR3 is TGTGCCAGCAGCCCAGGTTGGCAGGGATTAGGCCAGCAGTACTTC.

V gene TRBV5-1 combines with J gene TRBJ2-1; 11 bases match TRBD2. This CDR3 comprises 16 residues. The germline gives CDR1 SGHRS, CDR2 YFSETQ. V shed 0 bases, J shed 9 bases, and the junction held 8 bases outside the gene matches. CDR3 coding DNA: TGCGCCAGCAGCTTGGTGGTTGGACTAGCGGGCGGTGAGCAGTTCTTC. Translated, it gives CASSLVVGLAGGEQFF.

V gene TRBV7-2 combines with J gene TRBJ2-1, with D tentatively TRBD2 (6 bases). Looked up from germline, CDR1 is SGHTA and CDR2 is FQGNSA. This CDR3 is built from 12 residues. The V end lost 6 bases, the J end lost 9 bases, and 12 bases lay between the germline ends. As DNA, the CDR3 is TGTGCCAGCAGTAATAGCGGAGGTGAGCAGTTCTTC. Its protein product is CASSNSGGEQFF.

The sample holds many counts of this clonotype. The gene calls are TRBV5-5 and TRBJ2-1; D possibly corresponds to TRBD2 (5 bases). Germline CDR1 SGHKS, CDR2 YYEKEE (reference sequence). The V end was cut by 4 bases, the J end by 9 bases, with 11 bases between. There are 12 residues in the CDR3. The CDR3 DNA sequence: TGTGCCAGCAGCCTAACTAGTGGTGAGCAGTTCTTC. Amino acids: CASSLTSGEQFF.

This clonotype appeared a few times. The chain joins TRBV10-3 to TRBJ2-5, with D tentatively TRBD1 or TRBD2 (5 bases each). Germline values: CDR1 ENHRY, CDR2 SYGVKD. V was trimmed by 10 bases and J by 3 bases, leaving 15 bases between them. This CDR3 spans 13 amino acids. CDR3 amino acids: CATRRQGEETQYF. In nucleotides, the CDR3 is TGTGCCACCAGGAGGCAGGGAGAAGAGACCCAGTACTTC.

The chain combines TRBV4-2 with TRBJ2-1; the D call may be TRBD1 or TRBD2 (5 bases each). The CDR3 loop spans 14 amino acids. Germline V gene lookup returns CDR1 LGHNA and CDR2 YNFKEQ. The V end lost 0 bases, the J end lost 8 bases, and 11 bases lay between the germline ends. CDR3 DNA: TGTGCCAGCAGCCAAGATACCAGGGACCATGAGCAGTTCTTC. It codes for CASSQDTRDHEQFF.

The chain is built from TRBV5-5 and TRBJ2-3; 8 nucleotides match TRBD2. The V segment lost 4 bases and the J segment 5 bases; nucleotides outside the gene matches: 12. The CDR3 extends over 16 amino acids. Germline V gene data show CDR1 as SGHKS and CDR2 as YYEKEE (reference sequence). The CDR3 protein is CASSRTNPGGRDTQYF. The CDR3 DNA sequence: TGTGCCAGCAGCCGTACCAACCCGGGGGGGAGAGATACGCAGTATTTT.

The chain has TRBV20-1 and TRBJ2-3; 11 bases fit TRBD2. This CDR3 contains 17 residues. Germline values: CDR1 DFQATT, CDR2 SNEGSKA (reference sequence). V shed 4 bases and J 5 bases; nucleotides not matched to a gene: 14. The CDR3 nucleotides are TGCAGTGCTATGCGTAGCGGGAGGGTCTTGGAGGGAGATACGCAGTATTTT. Amino acids: CSAMRSGRVLEGDTQYF.

This clonotype has a handful of counts. V is TRBV9 and J is TRBJ1-1; D is unclear. The CDR3 covers 13 residues. The V end lost 2 bases, the J end lost 0 bases, and 5 bases lay between the germline ends. CDR1 is SGDLS and CDR2 is YYNGEE in the germline V gene. CDR3 sequence reads: CASSVSVNTEAFF. CDR3 coding DNA: TGTGCCAGCAGCGTGTCAGTGAACACTGAAGCTTTCTTT.

The genes are TRBV29-1 and TRBJ2-7, with 8 bases that match TRBD1. Germline-derived CDR1 and CDR2 are SQVTM and ANQGSEA. CDR3 length equals 14 residues. Germline trimming cut 3 bases from V and 3 bases from J; bases unmatched to any gene: 7. The CDR3 nucleotides are TGCAGCGTTGATATCACCGGGACAGGCTACGAGCAGTACTTC. Protein product: CSVDITGTGYEQYF.

The chain carries TRBV5-1 and TRBJ2-2; D may be TRBD2 (5 bases). V dropped 0 bases and J dropped 2 bases, with 11 bases sitting between them. CDR3 length: 16 amino acids. From germline, CDR1 is SGHRS and CDR2 YFSETQ. The CDR3 region is CASSLDGGLNTGELFF. Here the CDR3 DNA reads TGCGCCAGCAGCTTGGATGGCGGGCTAAACACCGGGGAGCTGTTTTTT.

This clonotype turned up a few times. The genes are TRBV3-1 and TRBJ2-1; a possible D gene is TRBD1 (5 bases). V was trimmed by 1 base and J by 1 base, leaving 11 bases between them. The germline V gene encodes CDR1 LGHDT and CDR2 YNNKEL (reference sequence). The CDR3 runs to 16 residues. In DNA form, the CDR3 reads TGTGCCAGCAGCCAAGGTGCCGGACAATCCTACAATGAGCAGTTCTTC. It yields the protein CASSQGAGQSYNEQFF.

V is TRBV30 and J is TRBJ1-1; 7 nucleotides align to TRBD1. This CDR3 is 12 amino acids long. The V gene's germline CDR1 is GTSNPN and CDR2 SVGIG (reference sequence). Unmatched junction bases numbered 1, after V lost 5 bases and J lost 1 base. CDR3 protein: CAWGTENTEAFF. CDR3 DNA: TGTGCCTGGGGGACAGAGAACACTGAAGCTTTCTTT.

This clonotype has a handful of counts. The chain uses TRBV7-2 and TRBJ2-2; possibly TRBD2 for D (6 bases). This CDR3 region has 15 residues. Trimming took off 2 bases at V and 7 bases at J, with 14 bases between the two ends. Germline V lookup: CDR1 SGHTA, CDR2 FQGNSA. The CDR3 loop reads CASSLKAAGLGELFF. DNA for the CDR3: TGTGCCAGCAGCTTAAAGGCCGCGGGACTCGGGGAGCTGTTTTTT.

This clonotype was seen a handful of times. V usage is TRBV10-3 and J usage is TRBJ2-7, with TRBD1 matching over 8 bases. This CDR3 region has 15 residues. The germline gives CDR1 ENHRY, CDR2 SYGVKD. Germline trimming cut 7 bases from V and 5 bases from J; bases unmatched to any gene: 13. The CDR3 DNA is TGTGCCATCAATCGGGGACAGGCCGGCACGGACGAGCAGTACTTC. Residues: CAINRGQAGTDEQYF.

The J gene is TRBJ2-1, the V gene TRBV20-1; 13 bases map to TRBD2. CDR3 length: 17 residues. J gave up 1 base and V 6 bases, and 9 bases lay outside the gene matches. Germline V gene lookup returns CDR1 DFQATT and CDR2 SNEGSKA (reference sequence). CDR3 region: CSAPPQTSGRSYNEQFF. CDR3 sequence (DNA): TGCAGTGCGCCCCCACAGACTAGCGGGAGGTCCTACAATGAGCAGTTCTTC.

This rearrangement joins TRBV20-1 to TRBJ2-2, with TRBD2 identical over 11 bases. The CDR3 contains 15 residues. Losses at the gene ends were 6 bases for V and 3 bases for J; bases not matched to a gene: 6. Germline values: CDR1 DFQATT, CDR2 SNEGSKA (reference sequence). The CDR3 reads CSAPTSGSHTGELFF. CDR3 nucleotide sequence: TGCAGTGCCCCCACTAGCGGGAGCCACACCGGGGAGCTGTTTTTT.